These T cell receptor beta chains were read from a single sample in a study of cytomegalovirus exposure and HLA in healthy donors. Clones were sequenced by immunoSEQ multiplex PCR, and TCRdb holds only the in-frame ones, with some missing. The sample holds more than 80,000 clones, 55% to 75% seen once. The specimen sequenced was PBMCs. Receptors were obtained from a man aged 55-75 years in good health and CMV-seronegative. Both conserved end residues are part of each CDR3. A D gene is named only where the DNA matches it firmly. Expanded clones are given a class, and other clones once, few, many or no size at all.

>.|TRBV19|TRBJ2-7|TRBD2
CASSILAGGDRYEQYF
TGTGCCAGTAGTATACTAGCGGGGGGGGACCGCTACGAGCAGTACTTC
>once|TRBV7-9|TRBJ2-5|.
CSSSSKETQYF
TGTTCCAGCAGCTCCAAAGAGACCCAGTACTTC
>.|TRBV14|TRBJ2-7|TRBD2
CASSQEWIAGGDEQYF
TGTGCCAGCAGCCAAGAATGGATAGCGGGGGGAGACGAGCAGTACTTC
>.|TRBV2|TRBJ2-2|TRBD2
CASSRLAVANTGELFF
TGTGCCAGCAGTAGACTAGCGGTTGCGAACACCGGGGAGCTGTTTTTT
>.|TRBV14|TRBJ2-1|TRBD2
CASSHPSILAGYNEQFF
TGTGCCAGCAGCCACCCCTCCATTCTAGCGGGGTACAATGAGCAGTTCTTC
>.|TRBV19|TRBJ1-5|.
CASSIFGSDQPQHF
TGTGCCAGTAGTATCTTCGGCAGCGATCAGCCCCAGCATTTT
>.|TRBV9|TRBJ2-1|TRBD1
CASSVVGQGHNEQFF
TGTGCCAGCAGCGTAGTGGGACAGGGCCACAATGAGCAGTTCTTC
>.|TRBV9|TRBJ2-7|TRBD2
CASSVGSSGEYEQYF
TGTGCCAGCAGCGTAGGGAGTAGCGGGGAATACGAGCAGTACTTC
>.|TRBV30|TRBJ2-7|TRBD1
CAWTPTGSEQYF
TGTGCCTGGACCCCGACAGGGTCCGAGCAGTACTTC
>many|TRBV6-4|TRBJ1-3|.
CASMAIRPGNTIYF
TGTGCCAGCATGGCCATTCGTCCTGGAAACACCATATATTTT
>.|TRBV7-6|TRBJ2-7|TRBD2
CASSRGLAGVSYEQYF
TGTGCCAGCAGCCGGGGACTAGCGGGAGTCAGCTACGAGCAGTACTTC
>.|TRBV19|TRBJ1-2|.
CASSTPGSDGYTF
TGTGCCAGTAGTACCCCAGGGTCTGATGGCTACACCTTC
>.|TRBV2|TRBJ2-2|.
CASAGLLPTGELFF
TGTGCCAGTGCAGGACTGCTCCCTACCGGGGAGCTGTTTTTT
>.|TRBV7-9|TRBJ1-2|TRBD1
CSSSSLATGDSGYTF
TGTTCCAGCAGCTCCCTCGCGACAGGGGATTCGGGCTACACCTTC
>.|TRBV18|TRBJ1-2|.
CASSPMELSMYGYTF
TGTGCCAGCTCACCCATGGAGCTTTCTATGTATGGCTACACCTTC
>few|TRBV7-6|TRBJ1-4|TRBD1
CASSLQGAFEKLFF
TGTGCCAGCAGCTTACAGGGGGCTTTTGAAAAACTGTTTTTT
>.|TRBV5-1|TRBJ1-5|TRBD1
CASDRGIINQPQHF
TGCGCCAGCGACAGGGGGATAATTAATCAGCCCCAGCATTTT
>few|TRBV2|TRBJ2-7|.
CASSDQGGGPYEQYF
TGTGCCAGCAGTGATCAGGGTGGAGGGCCCTACGAGCAGTACTTC
>few|TRBV5-1|TRBJ2-1|TRBD2
CASSTGTSGSLYNEQFF
TGCGCCAGCAGCACCGGGACTAGCGGGAGCCTCTACAATGAGCAGTTCTTC
>.|TRBV7-7|TRBJ2-5|.
CASSLGPQGQTQYF
TGTGCTAGCAGCTTAGGACCCCAGGGGCAGACCCAGTACTTC
>.|TRBV5-1|TRBJ2-5|TRBD1
CASSLLGQGQETQYF
TGCGCCAGCAGCTTGTTGGGACAGGGCCAAGAGACCCAGTACTTC
>.|TRBV30|TRBJ2-7|TRBD2
CAWSVELLAEVYEQYF
TGTGCCTGGAGTGTAGAACTACTAGCGGAGGTCTACGAGCAGTACTTC
>few|TRBV5-4|TRBJ2-4|TRBD1
CASSLEGDRKNIQYF
TGTGCCAGCAGCTTGGAGGGGGACAGGAAAAACATTCAGTACTTC
>once|TRBV25-1|TRBJ1-1|.
CASSEPRTGNTEAFF
TGTGCCAGCAGTGAACCGAGAACAGGGAACACTGAAGCTTTCTTT
>once|TRBV5-1|TRBJ2-5|.
CASSLERGGAWETQYF
TGCGCCAGCAGCTTGGAACGCGGCGGGGCGTGGGAGACCCAGTACTTC
>.|TRBV7-9|TRBJ1-1|.
CASSLDGLSEAFF
TGTGCCAGCAGCTTAGACGGGTTATCTGAAGCTTTCTTT
>.|TRBV11-2|TRBJ2-2|.
CASSLGGGMNTGELFF
TGTGCCAGCAGCTTAGGTGGGGGGATGAACACCGGGGAGCTGTTTTTT
>.|TRBV21-1|TRBJ2-7|.
CASIVLAGSYEQYF
TGTGCCAGCATTGTGCTAGCGGGATCTTACGAGCAGTACTTC
>many|TRBV29-1|TRBJ2-7|TRBD2
CSGGTSGRSYEQYF
TGCAGCGGCGGGACTAGCGGGAGAAGCTACGAGCAGTACTTC
>.|TRBV28|TRBJ2-1|.
CASSLEGRNSYNEQFF
TGTGCCAGCAGTTTAGAGGGCAGAAACTCCTACAATGAGCAGTTCTTC
>.|TRBV5-6|TRBJ1-5|TRBD1
CASSPRTGAGQPQHF
TGTGCCAGCAGCCCGAGAACAGGGGCAGGGCAGCCCCAGCATTTT
>.|TRBV2|TRBJ2-5|TRBD2
CASSINSGRETQYF
TGTGCCAGCAGCATCAATAGCGGGAGAGAGACCCAGTACTTC
>.|TRBV30|TRBJ2-3|TRBD2
CAWRRAGGPSDTQYF
TGTGCCTGGAGACGAGCGGGAGGGCCGTCGGATACGCAGTATTTT
>.|TRBV7-6|TRBJ2-5|.
CASSLSGLGSGETQYF
TGTGCCAGCAGCTTATCTGGGCTCGGGAGTGGAGAGACCCAGTACTTC
>.|TRBV5-6|TRBJ2-1|TRBD2
CASSLELPSGHSYNEQFF
TGTGCCAGCAGCTTGGAGTTGCCTAGCGGACACTCCTACAATGAGCAGTTCTTC
>few|TRBV5-1|TRBJ2-7|.
CASSLGDSRQGEQYF
TGCGCCAGCAGCTTGGGAGATAGCAGGCAGGGCGAGCAGTACTTC
>.|TRBV10-1|TRBJ2-1|.
CASSEFRGLGYNEQFF
TGCGCCAGCAGTGAGTTTAGGGGGTTAGGCTACAATGAGCAGTTCTTC
>once|TRBV5-1|TRBJ1-6|TRBD1
CASSAGQGGNSPLHF
TGCGCCAGCAGCGCGGGACAGGGGGGGAATTCACCCCTCCACTTT
>.|TRBV5-5|TRBJ2-3|TRBD2
CASSLRQRESDTQYF
TGTGCCAGCAGCTTGAGGCAGCGGGAGTCAGATACGCAGTATTTT
>few|TRBV29-1|TRBJ2-7|TRBD1
CSVSQGGSLSYEQYF
TGCAGCGTTTCACAGGGGGGTTCCCTCTCCTACGAGCAGTACTTC
>once|TRBV6-1|TRBJ2-7|.
CASLSWSGGEQYF
TGTGCCAGCCTTTCCTGGTCAGGAGGCGAGCAGTACTTC
>.|TRBV5-4|TRBJ2-1|TRBD2
CASSPGLAGGSSYNEQFF
TGTGCCAGCAGCCCGGGACTAGCGGGGGGAAGCTCCTACAATGAGCAGTTCTTC
>.|TRBV7-3|TRBJ2-3|TRBD2
CASSRDGLAATDTQYF
TGTGCCAGCAGCCGAGATGGACTAGCGGCCACAGATACGCAGTATTTT
>.|TRBV5-1|TRBJ2-1|.
CASSGTGDSYNEQFF
TGCGCCAGCAGCGGTACAGGTGACTCCTACAATGAGCAGTTCTTC
>.|TRBV19|TRBJ1-2|.
CASSIGGPLNYGYTF
TGTGCCAGTAGTATAGGGGGGCCCCTGAACTATGGCTACACCTTC
>.|TRBV7-9|TRBJ1-4|TRBD1
CASSLDRGPTNEKLFF
TGTGCCAGCAGCTTGGACAGGGGGCCAACTAATGAAAAACTGTTTTTT
>.|TRBV6-5|TRBJ1-2|TRBD1
CASSHKQGTGYTF
TGTGCCAGCAGCCATAAACAGGGGACGGGCTACACCTTC
>.|TRBV5-1|TRBJ2-3|TRBD2
CASCLAGEGDTQYF
TGCGCCAGCTGTCTAGCGGGAGAGGGGGATACGCAGTATTTT
>.|TRBV10-3|TRBJ1-1|TRBD1
CAITSTGGSEAFF
TGTGCCATCACCTCTACAGGGGGAAGTGAAGCTTTCTTT
>.|TRBV6-5|TRBJ1-1|.
CASKGPGVGAFF
TGTGCCAGCAAGGGACCGGGGGTTGGAGCTTTCTTT